Below are 9 T cell receptor beta chains sequenced from a single sample in a study of neurological immune-mediated disorders. TCRdb ran MiXCR on the 5' RACE reads and lists one entry per CDR3 protein. The sample records 45,000 to 65,000 distinct CDR3 sequences, over 4% being singletons. The material sequenced was PBMCs. The receptors here all came from a man aged 50-60 years with multiple sclerosis.

The rearrangement links TRBV18 to TRBJ2-2; tentatively, D is TRBD2 (6 bases). V lost 3 bases and J 11 bases, leaving 16 bases between the germline ends. This CDR3 has 14 residues. In germline, CDR1 is KGHSH, CDR2 LQKENI. This chain's CDR3 is CASSPTTDAGELFF. The CDR3 bases are TGTGCCAGCTCACCGACCACTGATGCGGGAGAGCTGTTTTTT.

A word on this clonotype: Given a much more abundant clone one base away, this may be a read error. The CDR3 loop is CASSPRTSSYELYF. The CDR3 DNA reads as TGTGCCAGCAGCCCAAGGACGTCCTCCTACGAGCTGTACTTC. V usage is TRBV7-6 and J usage is TRBJ2-7; D is uncertain. CDR1 SGHVS and CDR2 FNYEAQ come from the germline V gene. This CDR3 region has 14 residues.

This clonotype was observed many times. The DNA for the CDR3 is TGCAGTGCTCCCGGGACAGGGCACGAGCAGTACTTC. Amino acids: CSAPGTGHEQYF. The chain is built from TRBV20-1 and TRBJ2-7, with TRBD1 identical over 9 bases. From germline, CDR1 is DFQATT and CDR2 SNEGSKA (reference sequence). CDR3 length: 12 amino acids. With V trimmed by 5 bases and J by 5 bases, 4 bases remained unmatched.

This clonotype was seen at least ten times. V usage is TRBV12-3 or TRBV12-4 and J usage is TRBJ2-6; D unclear. The V end was cut by 6 bases, the J end by 0 bases, with 6 bases between. The CDR3 has 14 residues. CDR3 region: CASRTYSGANVLTF. CDR3 nucleotide sequence: TGTGCCAGCAGGACTTACTCTGGGGCCAACGTCCTGACTTTC.

This clonotype came up a few times. A much larger clone differs from this one at a single base, so this may be a read error. The chain links TRBV12-3 or TRBV12-4 to TRBJ2-2, with TRBD1 as a possible D gene (5 bases). Trimming removed 6 bases from V and 7 bases from J, with 12 bases in between. This CDR3 contains 13 residues. The CDR3 coding sequence is TGTGCCAGCAGCGGAAAGGGGCACGGGGAGCTGTTTTTT. It yields the protein CASSGKGHGELFF.

In the case of this clonotype: With a much larger clone just one base away, this may be a read error. The chain joins TRBV4-1 to TRBJ2-3; no reliable D call. V gave up 5 bases and J gave up 3 bases, with 12 bases separating them. This CDR3 contains 14 residues. From germline, CDR1 is MGHRA and CDR2 YSYEKL. The CDR3 is CASSKGITTDTQYF. The CDR3 region has the DNA TGCGCCAGCAGCAAGGGAATAACGACAGATACGCAGTATTTT.

This clonotype was seen repeatedly, ten times or more. This rearrangement joins TRBV12-3 or TRBV12-4 to TRBJ1-1, with 8 bases aligning to TRBD1. The CDR3 is made up of 12 amino acids. The junction had 2 bases not matched to a gene; V was cut back by 6 bases and J by 5 bases. CDR3 sequence (DNA): TGTGCCAGCAGGGACAGGGCTACTGAAGCTTTCTTT. It is translated as CASRDRATEAFF.

This clonotype was detected many times. The CDR3 DNA reads TGTGCCAGCAGCCATCCTAGGATGGACACCATATATTTT. Its translation is CASSHPRMDTIYF. This sequence joins TRBV7-2 and TRBJ1-3; no reliable D call. Germline CDR1 SGHTA, CDR2 FQGNSA. V lost 5 bases to trimming and J lost 8 bases, with 13 bases between them. CDR3 length: 13 amino acids.

In nucleotides, the CDR3 is TGTGCCAGCAGCTTAATGGTAGCTAGCAATGAGCAGTTCTTC. Translation gives CASSLMVASNEQFF. The chain uses TRBV7-8 and TRBJ2-1; D gene uncertain. The CDR3 extends over 14 amino acids. Looked up from germline, CDR1 is SGHVS and CDR2 is FQNEAQ. The germline V and J ends were trimmed by 2 bases and 6 bases, with 11 bases remaining between them.